The 14 T cell receptor beta chains below all came from one sample that was sequenced in a study of identical twins. TCRdb reanalysed the 5' RACE reads using MiXCR and keeps one entry per CDR3 protein. The sample consists of approximately 500,000 distinct CDR3 sequences, about 15% of them appearing once. The same specimen was also included in a second study, on yellow fever vaccine responses in identical twins.

Sequenced sample: CD4+ T cells sorted from blood. These receptors were collected from a woman aged 18-30 years in good health.

This clonotype was observed a handful of times. V usage is TRBV9 and J usage is TRBJ2-3, with D possibly being TRBD1 (5 bases). From germline, CDR1 is SGDLS and CDR2 YYNGEE. This CDR3 has 19 amino acids. The V and J ends lost 0 bases and 4 bases respectively, with 24 bases between them. The CDR3 DNA reads as TGTGCCAGCAGCGTAGCGGATCGGTTTAATGGGGCCAGTTCAGATACGCAGTATTTT. Amino acids: CASSVADRFNGASSDTQYF.

The genes are TRBV6-6 and TRBJ2-1; TRBD2 aligns across 7 bases. The V gene end was trimmed by 8 bases and the J gene end by 13 bases; junction bases not matched to a gene: 8. Per germline, CDR1 MNHNY and CDR2 SVGAGI (reference sequence). The CDR3 loop spans 11 amino acids. The CDR3 bases are TGTGCCAGCGCCGTCGCGGGAGAACAGTTCTTC. Translation: CASAVAGEQFF.

The rearrangement joins TRBV6-1 to TRBJ2-1, with 7 bases lining up with TRBD1. The V and J ends lost 1 base and 3 bases, in that order; junction bases with no gene match: 3. Germline values: CDR1 MNHNS, CDR2 SASEGT. The length of the CDR3 is 15 residues. For the CDR3, the DNA is TGTGCCAGCAGTGAAGATTGGACAGGCTACAATGAGCAGTTCTTC. Its translation is CASSEDWTGYNEQFF.

This chain joins TRBV3-1 and TRBJ1-1, with D unclear. The CDR3 length is 15 residues. Between the trimmed V and J ends, which lost 1 base and 4 bases, there was a span of 13 bases. The germline V gene has CDR1 LGHDT and CDR2 YNNKEL (reference sequence). The DNA of the CDR3 is TGTGCCAGCAGCCAAGGCTCCTATGGCCGCACTGAAGCTTTCTTT. This translates into CASSQGSYGRTEAFF.

In its sample, this clonotype was seen a few times. The chain couples TRBV28 to TRBJ2-7, with D possibly matching TRBD1 (6 bases). Germline CDR1 and CDR2: MDHEN and SYDVKM. CDR3 length: 14 amino acids. Trimming cost V 3 bases and J 2 bases, with 11 bases left between them. The CDR3 is CASSFRQGTYEQYV. The CDR3 DNA is TGTGCCAGCAGTTTTAGGCAGGGGACCTACGAGCAGTACGTC.

J is TRBJ2-2 and V is TRBV15; TRBD2 matches at 10 bases. The CDR3 consists of 17 residues. Looked up from germline, CDR1 is LNHNV and CDR2 is YYDKDF (reference sequence). Trimming removed 3 bases from V and 5 bases from J; junction bases left unmatched: 9. CDR3 in DNA: TGTGCCACCAGCAGTCCCAGCGGGAGGGCCGAAACCGGGGAGCTGTTTTTT. As protein: CATSSPSGRAETGELFF. Combining the CDR3 with reference TRBV15 and TRBJ2-2 gives the whole variable domain DAMVIQNPRYQVTQFGKPVTLSCSQTLNHNVMYWYQQKSSQAPKLLFHYYDKDFNNEADTPDNFQSRRPNTSFCFLDIRSPGLGDTAMYLCATSSPSGRAETGELFFGEGSRLTVL.

V and J are TRBV20-1 and TRBJ1-6; D is unresolved. The V end was cut by 0 bases, the J end by 7 bases, with 16 bases between. The CDR3 runs to 16 residues. Germline CDR1 is DFQATT and CDR2 is SNEGSKA (reference sequence). CDR3 DNA: TGCAGTGCTAGAGACGGCAGGAGGCAGCTAAATTCACCCCTCCACTTT. This codes for CSARDGRRQLNSPLHF.

This chain links TRBV7-2 with TRBJ2-7, with 7 bases identical to TRBD2. The CDR3 sequence is 16 residues long. With 5 bases clipped from V and 3 bases from J, the junction kept 13 bases outside the gene matches. Germline V CDR1 and CDR2: SGHTA, FQGNSA. The CDR3 DNA follows: TGTGCCAGCAGCCGTGGGAGGGTAGCGGCCTACTACGAGCAGTACTTC. Residues: CASSRGRVAAYYEQYF.

This clonotype is a singleton in its sample. This sequence joins TRBV6-5 and TRBJ2-7, with D perhaps matching TRBD2 (6 bases). The CDR3 totals 14 residues. The germline gives CDR1 MNHEY, CDR2 SVGAGI. V was shortened by 5 bases and J by 2 bases, with 13 bases between the two germline ends. For the CDR3, the DNA is TGTGCCAGCAGTCACTGGGACTCAACCTACGAGCAGTACTTC. This gives the protein CASSHWDSTYEQYF.

In this sample, this clonotype turned up a few times. The V call is TRBV5-1, the J call TRBJ1-2; D remains unclear. Trimming took off 0 bases at V and 0 bases at J, with 9 bases between the two ends. Per the germline V gene, CDR1 is SGHRS and CDR2 is YFSETQ. This CDR3 spans 15 amino acids. CDR3 in amino acids: CASSLGVSSNYGYTF. The CDR3 coding sequence is TGCGCCAGCAGCTTGGGGGTCTCATCTAACTATGGCTACACCTTC.

This clonotype was detected only a few times. The chain carries TRBV6-2 or TRBV6-3 and TRBJ1-1; D call uncertain. Trimming took off 2 bases at V and 0 bases at J, with 4 bases between the two ends. CDR3 length: 13 amino acids. Germline V gives CDR1 MNHEY, CDR2 SVGEGT. CDR3 nucleotide sequence: TGTGCCAGCAGTTACCTGCTGAACACTGAAGCTTTCTTT. It translates to CASSYLLNTEAFF.

This clonotype turned up a few times. The rearrangement uses TRBV7-2 and TRBJ2-3, with no clear D. Trimming removed 1 base at V and 6 bases at J, with 8 bases between. Per the germline V gene, CDR1 is SGHTA and CDR2 is FQGNSA. CDR3 length: 13 residues. CDR3 protein: CASSLVVRDTQYF. CDR3 nucleotides: TGTGCCAGCAGCTTAGTTGTCAGGGATACGCAGTATTTT.

The CDR3 DNA reads as TGTGCCAGCAGCTTAGGGTCCTTACCCTACGAGCAGTACTTC. Translation gives CASSLGSLPYEQYF. The chain carries TRBV11-3 and TRBJ2-7; D call uncertain. From germline, CDR1 is SGHNT and CDR2 YENEEA. V was cut by 1 base and J by 2 bases, with 9 bases left in between. The CDR3 runs to 14 residues.

This clonotype occurred a few times. This CDR3 is CASSPGQPYYGYTF. For the CDR3, the DNA is TGTGCCAGCAGCCCCGGACAGCCTTACTATGGCTACACCTTC. The chain combines TRBV5-6 with TRBJ1-2; maybe TRBD1 (6 bases). Germline V gives CDR1 SGHDT, CDR2 YYEEEE. The V end lost 4 bases, the J end lost 3 bases, and 13 bases lay between the germline ends. The CDR3 is 14 residues long.